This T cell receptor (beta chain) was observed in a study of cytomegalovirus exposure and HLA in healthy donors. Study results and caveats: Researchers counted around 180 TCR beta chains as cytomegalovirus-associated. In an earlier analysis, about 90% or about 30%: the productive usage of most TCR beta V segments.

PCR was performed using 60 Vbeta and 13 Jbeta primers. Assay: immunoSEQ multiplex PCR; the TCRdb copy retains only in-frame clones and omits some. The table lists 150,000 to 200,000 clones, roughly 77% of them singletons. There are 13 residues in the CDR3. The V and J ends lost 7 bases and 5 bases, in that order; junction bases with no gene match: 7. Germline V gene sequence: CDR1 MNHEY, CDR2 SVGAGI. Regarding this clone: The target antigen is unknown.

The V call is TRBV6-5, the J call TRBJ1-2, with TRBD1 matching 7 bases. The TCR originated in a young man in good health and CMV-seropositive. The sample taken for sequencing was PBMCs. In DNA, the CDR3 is TGTGCCAGCACCCGGGACAGCCGATATGGCTACACCTTC. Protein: CASTRDSRYGYTF.